A selection of T cell receptor beta chains follows, all from one sample in a study of human T cells and chemical hapten exposure. One entry per CDR3 protein results from TCRdb running MiXCR on the RACE reads. The data show 55,000 to 85,000 distinct CDR3 sequences, roughly 9.8% seen once. The specimen was whole blood, collected in connection with sensitization to the hapten diphenylcyclopropenone (DPC). These receptors all come from a middle-aged woman with alopecia areata. Some clones in this sample may be carry-over from other donors' samples. Both conserved end residues are part of each CDR3. The order of the fields is clone size, V gene, D gene, J gene, CDR3 protein, CDR3 DNA. D genes are given only for firm matches. A row's size may be missing; if present it is once, few, many or a size class.

clone size: many; V gene: TRBV4-1; D gene: -; J gene: TRBJ1-1; CDR3 protein: CASSHSGQSYLYMNTEAFF; CDR3 DNA: TGCGCCAGCAGCCACTCTGGACAGTCCTACCTCTACATGAACACTGAAGCTTTCTTT
clone size: many; V gene: TRBV20-1; D gene: TRBD1; J gene: TRBJ2-3; CDR3 protein: CSAQDREGTDTQYF; CDR3 DNA: TGCAGTGCCCAGGACAGGGAGGGCACAGATACGCAGTATTTT
clone size: -; V gene: TRBV4-3; D gene: -; J gene: TRBJ2-3; CDR3 protein: CASSQVPTDTQYF; CDR3 DNA: TGCGCCAGCAGCCAAGTGCCGACAGATACGCAGTATTTT
clone size: many; V gene: TRBV3-1; D gene: TRBD2; J gene: TRBJ2-7; CDR3 protein: CASSQAPSGPTYEQYF; CDR3 DNA: TGTGCCAGCAGCCAAGCTCCTAGCGGACCAACCTACGAGCAGTACTTC
clone size: many; V gene: TRBV19; D gene: -; J gene: TRBJ2-4; CDR3 protein: CASSSGPLVAKNIQYF; CDR3 DNA: TGTGCCAGTAGTAGTGGACCGCTGGTAGCCAAAAACATTCAGTACTTC
clone size: many; V gene: TRBV7-6; D gene: -; J gene: TRBJ2-7; CDR3 protein: CASSLGGEGNYEQYF; CDR3 DNA: TGTGCCAGCAGCTTAGGGGGGGAAGGAAACTACGAGCAGTACTTC
clone size: few; V gene: TRBV11-3; D gene: TRBD2; J gene: TRBJ2-3; CDR3 protein: CTSSLSPGGGTDTQYF; CDR3 DNA: TGTACCAGCAGCTTAAGTCCGGGGGGGGGCACAGATACGCAGTATTTT
clone size: many; V gene: TRBV6-4; D gene: -; J gene: TRBJ2-2; CDR3 protein: CASSDSNGSPGELFF; CDR3 DNA: TGTGCCAGCAGTGACTCGAACGGGTCCCCCGGGGAGCTGTTTTTT
clone size: -; V gene: TRBV15; D gene: TRBD1; J gene: TRBJ2-1; CDR3 protein: CATSRGKAGGYNEQFF; CDR3 DNA: TGTGCCACCAGCAGAGGGAAGGCAGGGGGATACAATGAGCAGTTCTTC
clone size: few; V gene: TRBV9; D gene: -; J gene: TRBJ1-5; CDR3 protein: CASSDGPAGQPQHF; CDR3 DNA: TGTGCCAGCAGCGACGGACCCGCGGGTCAGCCCCAGCATTTT
clone size: few; V gene: TRBV6-2/TRBV6-3; D gene: TRBD2; J gene: TRBJ2-5; CDR3 protein: CASTTGLAGAAWYQETQYF; CDR3 DNA: TGTGCCAGCACAACAGGACTAGCGGGGGCCGCCTGGTACCAAGAGACCCAGTACTTC
clone size: few; V gene: TRBV5-1; D gene: TRBD1; J gene: TRBJ1-2; CDR3 protein: CASSLDRTGNGYTF; CDR3 DNA: TGCGCCAGCAGCTTGGACAGGACAGGGAACGGCTACACCTTC
clone size: -; V gene: TRBV20-1; D gene: -; J gene: TRBJ2-1; CDR3 protein: CSPSLLGSPSYNEQFF; CDR3 DNA: TGCAGTCCGTCGCTGCTGGGCAGCCCGTCCTACAATGAGCAGTTCTTC
clone size: few; V gene: TRBV29-1; D gene: TRBD1; J gene: TRBJ1-2; CDR3 protein: CSADQGDYGYTF; CDR3 DNA: TGCAGCGCTGATCAGGGGGACTATGGCTACACCTTC
clone size: many; V gene: TRBV7-8; D gene: TRBD2; J gene: TRBJ2-2; CDR3 protein: CASSSESGGLNGELFF; CDR3 DNA: TGTGCCAGCAGCTCCGAAAGCGGGGGCTTGAACGGGGAGCTGTTTTTT
clone size: many; V gene: TRBV15; D gene: -; J gene: TRBJ1-2; CDR3 protein: CATSSNYGYTF; CDR3 DNA: TGTGCCACCAGCAGTAACTATGGCTACACCTTC
clone size: many; V gene: TRBV5-1; D gene: -; J gene: TRBJ2-3; CDR3 protein: CASSLGAYTDTQYF; CDR3 DNA: TGCGCCAGCAGCTTGGGGGCCTACACAGATACGCAGTATTTT
clone size: many; V gene: TRBV9; D gene: TRBD2; J gene: TRBJ2-1; CDR3 protein: CASSVSSGGAKGNEQFF; CDR3 DNA: TGTGCCAGCAGCGTTAGCAGCGGGGGGGCAAAGGGCAATGAGCAGTTCTTC
clone size: many; V gene: TRBV4-2; D gene: TRBD2; J gene: TRBJ2-3; CDR3 protein: CASSQELAGGPGTDTQYF; CDR3 DNA: TGTGCCAGCAGCCAAGAACTAGCGGGGGGGCCGGGCACAGATACGCAGTATTTT
clone size: many; V gene: TRBV27; D gene: -; J gene: TRBJ2-7; CDR3 protein: CASSIHPRYEQYF; CDR3 DNA: TGTGCCAGCAGTATACACCCCCGCTACGAGCAGTACTTC
clone size: many; V gene: TRBV6-5; D gene: TRBD2; J gene: TRBJ2-3; CDR3 protein: CASSYHTPGEGAQYF; CDR3 DNA: TGTGCCAGCAGTTATCACACTCCGGGGGAGGGTGCGCAGTATTTT
clone size: -; V gene: TRBV29-1; D gene: TRBD1; J gene: TRBJ2-5; CDR3 protein: CSVGQGGETQYF; CDR3 DNA: TGCAGCGTCGGACAGGGCGGAGAGACCCAGTACTTC
clone size: -; V gene: TRBV11-2; D gene: -; J gene: TRBJ2-7; CDR3 protein: CASSLQGDFYEQYF; CDR3 DNA: TGTGCCAGCAGCTTACAGGGGGACTTCTACGAGCAGTACTTC
clone size: many; V gene: TRBV6-2/TRBV6-3; D gene: -; J gene: TRBJ1-1; CDR3 protein: CASSAFLAIGTEAFF; CDR3 DNA: TGTGCCAGCAGCGCGTTTTTAGCAATCGGCACTGAAGCTTTCTTT
clone size: few; V gene: TRBV2; D gene: -; J gene: TRBJ1-4; CDR3 protein: CASDGLGGLDGNEKLFF; CDR3 DNA: TGTGCCAGCGATGGCCTCGGAGGGCTGGATGGTAATGAAAAACTGTTTTTT
clone size: many; V gene: TRBV7-2; D gene: -; J gene: TRBJ2-2; CDR3 protein: CASSLAGGTNTGELFF; CDR3 DNA: TGTGCCAGCAGCTTAGCGGGGGGAACGAACACCGGGGAGCTGTTTTTT
clone size: few; V gene: TRBV29-1; D gene: -; J gene: TRBJ2-3; CDR3 protein: CSVDGDSTDTQYF; CDR3 DNA: TGCAGCGTTGACGGAGATAGCACAGATACGCAGTATTTT
clone size: many; V gene: TRBV18; D gene: TRBD1; J gene: TRBJ2-1; CDR3 protein: CASSPNRDSSYNEQFF; CDR3 DNA: TGTGCCAGCTCACCAAACCGGGACAGCTCCTACAATGAGCAGTTCTTC
clone size: many; V gene: TRBV10-3; D gene: -; J gene: TRBJ1-2; CDR3 protein: CAIERLLPKDGYTF; CDR3 DNA: TGTGCCATCGAGAGACTGCTCCCAAAGGATGGCTACACCTTC
clone size: -; V gene: TRBV12-3/TRBV12-4; D gene: -; J gene: TRBJ1-1; CDR3 protein: CASSLAVRGDTEAFF; CDR3 DNA: TGTGCCAGCAGTTTAGCAGTCAGGGGTGACACTGAAGCTTTCTTT
clone size: many; V gene: TRBV11-2; D gene: TRBD1; J gene: TRBJ2-7; CDR3 protein: CASSSRGQAPFSYEQYF; CDR3 DNA: TGTGCCAGCAGTTCCCGTGGACAGGCCCCTTTCTCCTACGAGCAGTACTTC
clone size: many; V gene: TRBV12-3/TRBV12-4; D gene: TRBD2; J gene: TRBJ2-3; CDR3 protein: CASSLLAGGADTQYF; CDR3 DNA: TGTGCCAGCAGTTTGCTAGCGGGGGGCGCAGATACGCAGTATTTT
clone size: many; V gene: TRBV28; D gene: -; J gene: TRBJ1-5; CDR3 protein: CASSGDSSSNQPQHF; CDR3 DNA: TGTGCCAGCAGCGGCGACAGTAGTAGCAATCAGCCCCAGCATTTT
clone size: few; V gene: TRBV4-1; D gene: -; J gene: TRBJ2-7; CDR3 protein: CASSQDPAGVYEQYF; CDR3 DNA: TGCGCCAGCAGCCAAGATCCCGCAGGGGTCTACGAGCAGTACTTC
clone size: many; V gene: TRBV6-1; D gene: -; J gene: TRBJ1-4; CDR3 protein: CASSPGPSSEKLFF; CDR3 DNA: TGTGCCAGCAGCCCGGGACCTTCATCTGAAAAACTGTTTTTT
clone size: many; V gene: TRBV6-6; D gene: -; J gene: TRBJ1-6; CDR3 protein: CASSYSLPGNNSPLHF; CDR3 DNA: TGTGCCAGCAGTTACTCATTACCGGGAAATAATTCACCCCTCCACTTT
clone size: -; V gene: TRBV6-5; D gene: TRBD1; J gene: TRBJ1-2; CDR3 protein: CASSYSLEGANGYTF; CDR3 DNA: TGTGCCAGCAGTTACAGCCTGGAGGGGGCGAATGGCTACACCTTC
clone size: many; V gene: TRBV7-8; D gene: -; J gene: TRBJ1-4; CDR3 protein: CASSAPGREIDEKLFF; CDR3 DNA: TGTGCCAGCAGCGCACCGGGGAGGGAAATCGATGAAAAACTGTTTTTT
clone size: many; V gene: TRBV12-3/TRBV12-4; D gene: TRBD1; J gene: TRBJ1-1; CDR3 protein: CASSSSGQGATEAFF; CDR3 DNA: TGTGCCAGCAGCTCCTCCGGACAGGGGGCGACTGAAGCTTTCTTT
clone size: many; V gene: TRBV29-1; D gene: -; J gene: TRBJ2-2; CDR3 protein: CSAKKTGNTGELFF; CDR3 DNA: TGCAGCGCCAAAAAGACAGGGAACACCGGGGAGCTGTTTTTT
clone size: few; V gene: TRBV27; D gene: TRBD1; J gene: TRBJ2-6; CDR3 protein: CATGDRSLSGANVLTF; CDR3 DNA: TGTGCCACCGGGGACAGGTCCCTCTCTGGGGCCAACGTCCTGACTTTC
clone size: many; V gene: TRBV28; D gene: -; J gene: TRBJ1-5; CDR3 protein: CASGVNPAGNQPQHF; CDR3 DNA: TGTGCCAGCGGTGTGAATCCGGCGGGCAATCAGCCCCAGCATTTT
clone size: many; V gene: TRBV29-1; D gene: TRBD1; J gene: TRBJ2-7; CDR3 protein: CSVGTGVHEQYF; CDR3 DNA: TGCAGCGTTGGGACAGGGGTTCACGAGCAGTACTTC
clone size: -; V gene: TRBV29-1; D gene: -; J gene: TRBJ1-2; CDR3 protein: CSVEAYDSAYGYTF; CDR3 DNA: TGCAGCGTTGAAGCGTACGACAGTGCCTATGGCTACACCTTC
clone size: many; V gene: TRBV6-5; D gene: -; J gene: TRBJ1-1; CDR3 protein: CASSYSNRVAEAFF; CDR3 DNA: TGTGCCAGCAGTTACAGTAATAGGGTCGCTGAAGCTTTCTTT
clone size: -; V gene: TRBV7-9; D gene: -; J gene: TRBJ2-2; CDR3 protein: CASSFTGYANTGELFF; CDR3 DNA: TGTGCCAGCAGCTTTACAGGGTACGCGAACACCGGGGAGCTGTTTTTT
clone size: many; V gene: TRBV11-3; D gene: -; J gene: TRBJ2-1; CDR3 protein: CASSPGFHEQFF; CDR3 DNA: TGTGCCAGCAGCCCAGGGTTCCATGAGCAGTTCTTC
clone size: many; V gene: TRBV29-1; D gene: -; J gene: TRBJ2-7; CDR3 protein: CSVSLATGYEQYF; CDR3 DNA: TGCAGCGTCTCCCTAGCGACCGGCTACGAGCAGTACTTC
clone size: many; V gene: TRBV27; D gene: -; J gene: TRBJ2-2; CDR3 protein: CASSLVYTGELFF; CDR3 DNA: TGTGCCAGCAGTTTAGTTTACACCGGGGAGCTGTTTTTT
clone size: medium-sized; V gene: TRBV12-3/TRBV12-4; D gene: TRBD1; J gene: TRBJ1-1; CDR3 protein: CASSPRDRSNTEAFF; CDR3 DNA: TGTGCCAGCAGTCCCCGGGACAGGTCAAACACTGAAGCTTTCTTT
clone size: -; V gene: TRBV4-3; D gene: -; J gene: TRBJ1-2; CDR3 protein: CASRRGGYTF; CDR3 DNA: TGCGCCAGCAGGCGTGGGGGCTACACCTTC
clone size: -; V gene: TRBV12-3/TRBV12-4; D gene: TRBD1; J gene: TRBJ2-4; CDR3 protein: CASSPGGRTKNIQCF; CDR3 DNA: TGTGCCAGCAGTCCAGGGGGCCGGACCAAAAACATTCAGTGCTTC
clone size: many; V gene: TRBV7-9; D gene: -; J gene: TRBJ2-7; CDR3 protein: CASSSYESEQYF; CDR3 DNA: TGTGCCAGCAGCTCCTACGAGTCCGAGCAGTACTTC
clone size: many; V gene: TRBV20-1; D gene: -; J gene: TRBJ1-1; CDR3 protein: CSANRQDLEAFF; CDR3 DNA: TGCAGTGCTAATCGCCAGGACCTTGAAGCTTTCTTT
clone size: few; V gene: TRBV5-5; D gene: -; J gene: TRBJ1-1; CDR3 protein: CASSLTVGQRETEAFF; CDR3 DNA: TGTGCCAGCAGCTTGACGGTCGGACAGCGAGAAACTGAAGCTTTCTTT
clone size: many; V gene: TRBV18; D gene: -; J gene: TRBJ1-1; CDR3 protein: CASSPRGNTEAFF; CDR3 DNA: TGTGCCAGCTCACCACGGGGGAACACTGAAGCTTTCTTT
clone size: -; V gene: TRBV7-2; D gene: -; J gene: TRBJ2-7; CDR3 protein: CASSLVGGKYEQYF; CDR3 DNA: TGTGCCAGCAGCTTAGTAGGGGGGAAGTACGAGCAGTACTTC
clone size: many; V gene: TRBV12-3/TRBV12-4; D gene: TRBD1; J gene: TRBJ2-7; CDR3 protein: CASSLGTGISYEQYF; CDR3 DNA: TGTGCCAGCAGTCTAGGGACAGGGATCTCCTACGAGCAGTACTTC